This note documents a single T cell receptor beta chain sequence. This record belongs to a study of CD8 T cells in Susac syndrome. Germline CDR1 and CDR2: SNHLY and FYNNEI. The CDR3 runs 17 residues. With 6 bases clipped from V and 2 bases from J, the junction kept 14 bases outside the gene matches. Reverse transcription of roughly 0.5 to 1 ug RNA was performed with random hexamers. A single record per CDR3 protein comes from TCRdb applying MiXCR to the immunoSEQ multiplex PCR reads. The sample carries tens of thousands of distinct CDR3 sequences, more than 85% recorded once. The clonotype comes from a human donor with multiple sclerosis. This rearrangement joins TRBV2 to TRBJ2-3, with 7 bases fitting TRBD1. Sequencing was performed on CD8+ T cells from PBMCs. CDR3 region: CASSYMRTGLFTDTQYF. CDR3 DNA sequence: TGTGCCAGCAGCTACATGAGGACAGGACTCTTCACAGATACGCAGTATTTT.